These 10 T cell receptor beta chains share one sample of origin, sequenced in a study of blood T cell repertoires in COVID-19. Libraries were prepared by immunoSEQ multiplex PCR; TCRdb keeps only in-frame clonotypes and omits some of them. The repertoire has roughly 120,000 clones, over 85% of them found once; the top ten carry 3.5% to 5.5%. Material for sequencing was peripheral blood. Receptors were obtained from a man in his sixties with COVID-19, enrolled during active disease.

The chain recombines TRBV5-4 with TRBJ2-7; 11 bases align to TRBD2. CDR1 is SGHNT, CDR2 YYREEE, per germline (reference sequence). The CDR3 totals 16 residues. V lost 5 bases, J lost 7 bases, and 14 bases stayed unmatched. The CDR3 DNA follows: TGTGCCAGCAGTCCAAATAGCGGGAGGGTAAAAAGGGAGCAGTACTTC. This codes for CASSPNSGRVKREQYF.

The chain employs TRBV9 and TRBJ2-7, with 14 bases aligning to TRBD2. The trim removed 4 bases at V and 5 bases at J, leaving 11 bases unmatched. Germline CDR1 reads SGDLS; CDR2 reads YYNGEE. This CDR3 spans 17 amino acids. CDR3: CASSPRPGTSGRDEQYF. CDR3 nucleotide sequence: TGTGCCAGCAGCCCACGTCCCGGGACTAGCGGGAGAGACGAGCAGTACTTC.

This clone was counted a single time. The chain joins TRBV27 to TRBJ1-6; possibly TRBD1 for D (5 bases). The V and J ends lost 6 bases and 7 bases respectively, with 7 bases between them. CDR1 MNHEY and CDR2 SMNVEV come from the germline V gene (reference sequence). This CDR3 region has 12 residues. The CDR3 DNA follows: TGTGCCAGCAGCAGGGCAAATTCACCCCTCCACTTT. Its protein is CASSRANSPLHF.

The chain links TRBV6-2 or TRBV6-3 to TRBJ2-7; maybe TRBD2 (6 bases). The CDR3 has 14 amino acids. V was clipped by 4 bases and J by 0 bases, with 10 bases between them. The germline gives CDR1 MNHEY, CDR2 SVGEGT. The CDR3 DNA reads TGTGCCAGCAGTTCTAGCGAGAGCTCCTACGAGCAGTACTTC. Its translation: CASSSSESSYEQYF.

The chain uses TRBV6-2 or TRBV6-3 and TRBJ1-5; TRBD1 is a possible D gene (5 bases). V was cut by 4 bases and J by 0 bases, with 13 bases left in between. Germline V gives CDR1 MNHEY, CDR2 SVGEGT. The CDR3 has 16 amino acids. CDR3 DNA sequence: TGTGCCAGCAGTTTTCGGACACCTTATAGCAATCAGCCCCAGCATTTT. Translation gives CASSFRTPYSNQPQHF.

This chain uses TRBV7-3 with TRBJ2-1, with TRBD2 matching 7 bases. The CDR3 runs 15 residues. Germline V CDR1 and CDR2: SGHTA, FQGTGA. V lost 0 bases, J lost 7 bases, and 6 bases stayed unmatched. The CDR3 bases are TGTGCCAGCAGCTTAACGACTAGCTTGGTAAATGAGCAGTTCTTC. Translated: CASSLTTSLVNEQFF. Full variable domain (remainder filled in from reference TRBV7-3 and TRBJ2-1): GAGVSQTPSNKVTEKGKYVELRCDPISGHTALYWYRQSLGQGPEFLIYFQGTGAADDSGLPNDRFFAVRPEGSVSTLKIQRTERGDSAVYLCASSLTTSLVNEQFFGPGTRLTVL.

The chain uses TRBV5-1 and TRBJ2-3; 10 bases align to TRBD1. The germline V gene has CDR1 SGHRS and CDR2 YFSETQ. J lost 3 bases, V lost 0 bases, and 10 bases had no gene match. The CDR3 loop spans 18 amino acids. CDR3 residues: CASSLGLGQGVGTDTQYF. The CDR3 nucleotides read TGCGCCAGCAGCTTGGGCCTAGGACAGGGGGTCGGTACAGATACGCAGTATTTT.

The CDR3 loop is CASSRPSGEQYF. Here the CDR3 DNA reads TGTGCCAGCAGCCGCCCGAGCGGGGAGCAGTACTTC. This chain uses TRBV6-2 or TRBV6-3 with TRBJ2-7, with a weak D call TRBD2 (6 bases). CDR1 and CDR2 (germline): MNHEY, SVGEGT. The V end lost 6 bases, the J end lost 7 bases, and 13 bases lay between the germline ends. The CDR3 has 12 residues.

The chain carries TRBV2 and TRBJ1-1; a possible D gene is TRBD1 (6 bases). CDR3 length equals 14 residues. The germline gives CDR1 SNHLY, CDR2 FYNNEI. V shed 4 bases and J shed 1 base, with 10 bases lying between them. CDR3 amino acids: CASSVDRSNTEAFF. CDR3 nucleotides: TGTGCCAGCAGTGTTGACAGGTCGAACACTGAAGCTTTCTTT.

This chain connects TRBV3-1 (or the pseudogene TRBV3-2) to TRBJ1-2; the match to TRBD1 covers 10 bases. CDR3 length: 15 residues. CDR1 is LGHDT and CDR2 is YNNKEL in the germline V gene (reference sequence). J lost 8 bases, V lost 2 bases, and 8 bases had no gene match. For the CDR3, the DNA is TGTGCCAGCAGCCAATTTGACAGGGGGCTTTTAGGCTACACCTTC. Translated, it gives CASSQFDRGLLGYTF.